A single sample gave rise to the 10 T cell receptor beta chains below, sequenced in a study of cytomegalovirus exposure and HLA in healthy donors. The primer mix had 60 Vbeta and 13 Jbeta primers. Profiled with immunoSEQ multiplex PCR; TCRdb holds only in-frame clones, not every one. The sample holds under 100,000 clones, approximately 83% seen once. Source material: PBMCs. The receptors shown here come from a middle-aged man in good health and CMV-seronegative.

The J gene is TRBJ2-3, the V gene TRBV6-4, with TRBD1 matching 8 bases. Germline V gene lookup returns CDR1 MRHNA and CDR2 SNTAGT. The CDR3 contains 16 residues. Trimming cost V 0 bases and J 8 bases; bases outside gene matches: 10. CDR3 nucleotides: TGTGCCAGCAGTGACTCTGCTACAGGGGGTTTCGGTACGCAGTATTTT. Translating gives CASSDSATGGFGTQYF.

This sequence joins TRBV7-2 and TRBJ1-2, with D maybe TRBD1 (5 bases). The CDR3 has 12 amino acids. Germline V gene sequence: CDR1 SGHTA, CDR2 FQGNSA. V lost 1 base and J lost 8, with 8 bases in between. The CDR3 spells CASSLGQRGYTF. CDR3 bases: TGTGCCAGCAGCTTAGGACAGAGAGGCTACACCTTC.

The genes are TRBV5-1 and TRBJ2-3, with a weak D call TRBD2 (7 bases). The germline V gene has CDR1 SGHRS and CDR2 YFSETQ. V dropped 3 bases and J dropped 3 bases, with 17 bases sitting between them. The CDR3 spans 16 residues. In nucleotides, the CDR3 is TGCGCCAGCAGCTCTCTGGGGAGGGGGGTGACAGATACGCAGTATTTT. This encodes CASSSLGRGVTDTQYF.

The chain is built from TRBV19 and TRBJ1-5, with 10 bases that match TRBD1. The J segment lost 7 bases and the V segment lost 0 bases, leaving 9 bases of the junction unmatched. Germline lookup yields CDR1 LNHDA and CDR2 SQIVND (reference sequence). The CDR3 has 17 residues. CDR3 nucleotide sequence: TGTGCCAGTAGTATAGACTCGACAGGGGGCATCAGGCAGCCCCAGCATTTT. It is translated as CASSIDSTGGIRQPQHF.

The chain recombines TRBV18 with TRBJ1-5; 8 bases are a match to TRBD1. Germline CDR1 KGHSH, CDR2 LQKENI. This CDR3 is 17 amino acids long. The junction had 11 bases not matched to a gene; V was cut back by 3 bases and J by 4 bases. The CDR3 DNA follows: TGTGCCAGCTCACCGTCAAGGACAGGGAATCTTAATCAGCCCCAGCATTTT. Amino acids: CASSPSRTGNLNQPQHF.

The chain has TRBV6-4 and TRBJ2-3; possible D gene TRBD2, 6 bases. In germline, CDR1 is MRHNA, CDR2 SNTAGT. This CDR3 has 14 amino acids. The V gene lost 4 bases and the J gene lost 1 base, with 9 bases spanning the gap. The CDR3 DNA is TGTGCCAGCAGTGTTGGCGGGGGCACAGATACGCAGTATTTT. This encodes CASSVGGGTDTQYF.

The chain joins TRBV7-8 to TRBJ2-5; TRBD2 matches at 11 bases. The CDR3 consists of 14 residues. The V and J ends lost 10 bases and 5 bases, in that order; junction bases with no gene match: 9. Germline V lookup: CDR1 SGHVS, CDR2 FQNEAQ. The CDR3 DNA reads as TGTGCCATCAAAGTAGCGGGGGGGGAGGAGACCCAGTACTTC. This encodes CAIKVAGGEETQYF.

J is TRBJ2-3 and V is TRBV4-2; 7 bases fit TRBD2. The CDR3 covers 16 residues. Germline assignment: CDR1 LGHNA and CDR2 YNFKEQ. With V trimmed by 1 base and J by 2 bases, 6 bases remained unmatched. Here the CDR3 DNA reads TGTGCCAGCAGCCAAGGGGCTAGCGGATACACAGATACGCAGTATTTT. Protein sequence: CASSQGASGYTDTQYF.

The J gene is TRBJ1-5, the V gene TRBV7-2; D perhaps matches TRBD1 (6 bases). Germline-derived CDR1 and CDR2 are SGHTA and FQGNSA. This CDR3 contains 14 residues. Trimming stripped 5 bases from V and 1 base from J, with 9 bases between. DNA for the CDR3: TGTGCCAGCAGCCCAGGGACAAGCAATCAGCCCCAGCATTTT. This sequence encodes CASSPGTSNQPQHF.

This chain connects TRBV30 to TRBJ2-7, with D possibly TRBD1 on 6 matching bases. Deletions cut 5 bases from V and 3 bases from J, with 8 bases between. Germline-derived CDR1 and CDR2 are GTSNPN and SVGIG (reference sequence). CDR3 length: 11 amino acids. CDR3 in DNA: TGTGCCTGGGAGGGGGTCTACGAGCAGTACTTC. This sequence encodes CAWEGVYEQYF.